This TCR beta chain is from a study of tumor-infiltrating lymphocytes in primary liver carcinoma. Points from the study as a whole: Tumor-adjacent and tumor-blood pairs shared a smaller degree of overlap than tumor region pairs. The study found a significantly higher top-250-clone fraction in tumors than in blood (p = 0.039).

The source of the blood RNA was unsorted whole blood, and germline DNA was extracted as well. TCR beta cDNA came from approximately 0.55 ug total RNA, primed with a constant-region primer. Amplification in three nested multiplex PCR rounds with slightly modified ARM-PCR gave rise to TCR beta libraries. The two initial PCR rounds, about 9 cycles each, used TRBV1-TRBV30 forward and C-beta reverse primers. TCRdb independently ran MiXCR on the multiplex PCR reads; one entry per CDR3 protein. The table shows about 350,000 distinct CDR3 sequences, with 65% occurring only once. This clonotype came up a few times. Its target is unknown. The CDR3 is 15 amino acids. CDR1 is SGHNT and CDR2 is YYREEE in the germline V gene (reference sequence). V gave up 0 bases and J gave up 0 bases, with 8 bases separating them.

The rearrangement links TRBV5-4 to TRBJ2-3; D gene unclear. This clonotype originated in a middle-aged man with primary liver carcinoma and hepatitis B virus infection. Material: peripheral blood. The CDR3 here is CASSLGAMSTDTQYF. CDR3 bases: TGTGCCAGCAGCTTGGGTGCAATGAGCACAGATACGCAGTATTTT.